This T cell receptor beta chain was sequenced in a study of vaccination and CD4 T cells after COVID-19. The overall study: Cells were stimulated with overlapping spike peptide pools from SARS-CoV-2, HCoV-NL63, HCoV-OC43 and HCoV-229E.

This clonotype was detected a few times. The antigen is undetermined. Germline-derived CDR1 and CDR2 are DFQATT and SNEGSKA (reference sequence). After removal of 5 bases from V and 0 bases from J, the junction contained 8 bases not matched to a gene. The CDR3 runs 18 residues. The time point denotes: late sampling 161 to 241 days after vaccination in a few convalescent patients. This sample's treatment: approximately 11-day PBMC culture with coronavirus spike peptide pools or control peptides (ViraFEST assay). Study-level findings and limits: Vaccine-specific clones in convalescent patients were spike mono-reactive in 304 of 307 cases.

With the Oncomine TCR Beta short-read assay, DNA from cultured CD4+ T cells was sequenced. From the PCR reads, TCRdb called clonotypes with MiXCR, one entry per CDR3 protein. Of about 17,000 distinct CDR3 sequences in the sample, roughly half were seen once. The receptor was derived from a human donor who had recovered from COVID-19. The chain couples TRBV20-1 to TRBJ2-3; 16 nucleotides agree with TRBD2. This specimen consisted of CD4+ T cells from blood, cultured in vitro, obtained about 7 months after SARS-CoV-2 vaccination. CDR3 bases: TGCAGTGCTCCCCGCGGGACTAGCGGGAGGGGAAGCACAGATACGCAGTATTTT. This encodes CSAPRGTSGRGSTDTQYF.